Sequencing of this TCR beta chain was carried out in a study of cytomegalovirus exposure and HLA in healthy donors. General study findings and limits: Some TCR beta chains (more than 150 of them) were listed as cytomegalovirus-associated.

While the first cohort had 600 to 750 subjects, the donors belonged to the separate validation cohort of about 130 subjects. The method was immunoSEQ multiplex PCR; TCRdb's version includes in-frame clones alone and lacks a portion of them. The data hold roughly 56,000 clones, with roughly 90% observed a single time. Germline V lookup: CDR1 MNHEY, CDR2 SMNVEV (reference sequence). This CDR3 has 15 amino acids. The V segment lost 3 bases and the J segment 2 bases; nucleotides outside the gene matches: 5. With regard to this clone: Antigen specificity is unknown.

Sample: PBMCs. This sequence was found in a woman aged 25 to 39 in good health and CMV-seronegative. The gene calls are TRBV27 and TRBJ2-3; 7 bases are shared with TRBD1. DNA of the CDR3: TGTGCCAGCAGTTTCTCGGGACAGCTCACAGATACGCAGTATTTT. This codes for CASSFSGQLTDTQYF.